This T cell receptor beta chain was identified in a study of blood T cell repertoires in COVID-19. CDR1 MDHEN and CDR2 SYDVKM come from the germline V gene. V gave up 3 bases and J gave up 8 bases, with 13 bases separating them. The CDR3 consists of 13 residues. Clones were read by immunoSEQ multiplex PCR, and TCRdb kept only the in-frame ones, dropping some. The sample includes approximately 140,000 clones, around 87% seen only once; the top ten take about 5.7%. The chain joins TRBV28 to TRBJ1-2; D is undetermined. This TCR derives from an elderly man with acute or convalescent COVID-19. Sample: peripheral blood. The CDR3 coding sequence is TGTGCCAGCAGTTTTCGGGGAAACTTGGGCTACACCTTC. Its translation is CASSFRGNLGYTF.